This T cell receptor beta chain was documented in a study of beta chain features in type 1 diabetes (dated by TCRdb to about 2018). General notes on the study: Mean age, gender distribution, total cell number and subset yield did not differ between patients and healthy donors. A total of roughly 98,000,000 sorted cells were examined across all samples, and RNA yield correlated strongly with the number of cells per subset. In the study, TCRB repertoires of sorted circulating CD4+ T cell subsets from recently diagnosed type 1 diabetes patients were compared with those of matched healthy donors. Regulatory and stem cell-like memory subsets were obtained from only 8 patients and about eight healthy donors, while naive and central memory subsets were obtained from all 30 or so donors.

What the research found in general, with its limitations: PCR may preferentially amplify shorter templates, but because patient and control samples were amplified and corrected together, any resulting skew would affect both groups equally. HLA sub-analyses involved small numbers of individuals, so any influence of HLA type on TCRB rearrangement remained unresolved. In all four CD4+ subsets, TCRB CDR3 length was moderately but significantly shorter in type 1 diabetes patients. Because cDNA was sequenced instead of genomic DNA, activated cells with high expression could be over-represented, although the groups did not differ in activation or CD3 levels. Naive, central memory and regulatory TCRB repertoires appeared more similar among patients than among healthy donors. At VDJ recombination sites, patients with type 1 diabetes made fewer insertions and deleted more nucleotides, a pattern implying thymic rearrangement abnormalities.

All of the isolated RNA was reverse transcribed with the High Capacity cDNA Reverse Transcription Kit, so expressed TCRB transcripts were sequenced. Deep immunoSEQ sequencing was performed on naive, central memory and regulatory T cell samples, with an average of roughly 3.3 million total reads per sample. Sorted cells were lysed in RLT buffer and RNA was extracted with DNase-treated RNeasy Micro or Mini kits, depending on cell number. To prevent cross-contamination, every cell subset was processed on its own, while patient and healthy donor samples were processed together. Using the immunoSEQ multiplex PCR, TCRB sequences were amplified from cDNA into 87-bp fragments spanning the CDR3 region. Amplicons were sequenced on the Illumina HiSeq platform. Per the source publication's procedure: PCR bias was corrected computationally using synthetic template baselines, and reads within Hamming distance 2 were collapsed, with unmergeable singletons discarded. Reads were aligned against IMGT to assign V, D and J genes, CDR3 length and insertions or deletions at six rearrangement sites. Clonotype counts were normalized to sorted cell number within each subset before computing true diversity and Gini coefficients with the tcR R package. Repertoire sharing was quantified using the overlap coefficient calculated on TCRB nucleotide sequences. As a proxy for the pre-selection repertoire, out-of-frame TCRB sequences from naive cells were analyzed. The source is immuneACCESS, and TCRdb retained only in-frame sequences with V and J called. Part of the clones is not carried over; for the studies checked, unresolved V genes explain less than half of this, and the remainder is unexplained. From that table come the V and J calls and clone size; the DNA was used to work out D and trimming. The sample table contains about 230,000 clones; only one count was recorded for 9.6% of them. The ten top clones hold 0.03% to 0.035% of the sample.

A single peripheral blood draw of 90 to 150 mL on average was collected from each donor into heparinised tubes. A BD FACSAria II was used to sort naive, central memory, regulatory and stem cell-like memory CD4+ T cells with a panel that included CD45RO, CCR7, CD25, CD127, CD95 and CD27. Every sorted population had a purity above 95%. PBMCs were isolated right away by Lymphoprep density gradient centrifugation and were stained directly, without culture. To minimize batch effects, samples were stained and sorted in pairs, one healthy donor with one patient per experiment. This clone was seen more than once but under ten times. This clone's antigen is unknown. No per-base quality is available; no much larger clone lies one base away. As encoded in the germline V gene, CDR1 is MNHNS while CDR2 is SASEGT. Compared with germline, V lacks 3 bases and J lacks 7 bases; bases without a gene match: 12. Inclusive of the bounding cysteine and phenylalanine, the CDR3 is 18 residues long. CDR3 DNA is the only sequence kept; it has 54 bases, read in frame from the first base.

The sample was naive CD4+ T cells from blood. The sample's cell subset or site label, in plain terms: true naive CD4+ T cells. This receptor was taken from a woman between 18 and 29 years old in good health. The chain employs TRBV6-1 and TRBJ2-1, and 13 junction bases match TRBD2. CDR3 reads: CASSDMIMRTSGSNEQFF. The nucleotide sequence is TGTGCCAGCAGTGATATGATAATGAGGACTAGCGGGAGTAATGAGCAGTTCTTC.